Below are 25 T cell receptor beta chains sequenced from a single sample in a study of T cells after posttransplantation cyclophosphamide. Cyclophosphamide on days +3 and +4 followed busulfan-fludarabine conditioning and a marrow graft. Assay used: immunoSEQ multiplex PCR; TCRdb lists only in-frame clones, some missing. The sample consists of under 50,000 clones, about 92% of them appearing once. The sample here was PBMCs, taken about 60 days after allogeneic stem cell transplant with posttransplant cyclophosphamide. Source of these receptors: a male patient in his sixties who received an allogeneic stem cell transplant from a related donor and was CMV-positive. Some of the T cells may derive from the graft donor.

This clone has just one count. V gene TRBV9 combines with J gene TRBJ1-2; tentative D call: TRBD1 (5 bases). Trimming took 3 bases from V and 6 from J, leaving 27 bases between them. CDR1 SGDLS and CDR2 YYNGEE come from the germline V gene. CDR3 size: 18 residues. The CDR3, as DNA: TGTGCCAGCAGCGCCCGCGGTTTGGGGCCAGGGCAGGATGATGGCTACACCTTC. Translating it yields CASSARGLGPGQDDGYTF.

The chain recombines TRBV6-5 with TRBJ2-5; TRBD2 is a possible D gene (6 bases). Germline V gives CDR1 MNHEY, CDR2 SVGAGI. The CDR3 has 15 residues. V lost 5 bases, J lost 4 bases, and 17 bases lay in between. CDR3 amino acids: CASSRTLAFAETQYF. The CDR3 nucleotides read TGTGCCAGCAGTAGAACCCTAGCGTTCGCAGAGACCCAGTACTTC.

The chain couples TRBV4-1 to TRBJ2-1; a weak D match, TRBD2 (6 bases). The CDR3 loop spans 17 amino acids. Trimming removed 0 bases from V and 7 bases from J, with 19 bases in between. Germline lookup yields CDR1 MGHRA and CDR2 YSYEKL. In DNA, the CDR3 is TGCGCCAGCAGCCAAGAGCGGCGGTGGGGGGAAGTGAATGAGCAGTTCTTC. It codes for CASSQERRWGEVNEQFF.

The V call is TRBV25-1, the J call TRBJ1-6; TRBD1 is a possible D gene (6 bases). V lost 0 bases and J lost 8, with 17 bases in between. The CDR3 consists of 17 residues. From germline, CDR1 is MGHDK and CDR2 SYGVNS. CDR3 sequence: CASSEYALSGVYSPLHF. CDR3 bases: TGTGCCAGCAGTGAATATGCCCTCTCAGGGGTCTATTCACCCCTCCACTTT.

The chain recombines TRBV11-2 with TRBJ2-3; D may be TRBD2 (6 bases). V gave up 5 bases and J gave up 4 bases, with 22 bases separating them. The CDR3 sequence is 17 residues long. Per germline, CDR1 SGHAT and CDR2 FQNNGV. The CDR3 sequence: CASSPRGSAGWADTQYF. For the CDR3, the DNA is TGTGCCAGCAGCCCCCGGGGGTCGGCAGGGTGGGCAGATACGCAGTATTTT.

V is TRBV5-1 and J is TRBJ1-3; TRBD1 is a possible D gene (6 bases). Trimming took 0 bases from V and 0 from J, leaving 13 bases between them. The CDR3 has 17 residues. Per germline, CDR1 SGHRS and CDR2 YFSETQ. The CDR3 loop reads CASSLAYGQLSGNTIYF. The CDR3 nucleotides are TGCGCCAGCAGCTTGGCCTACGGACAGCTCTCTGGAAACACCATATATTTT.

The count of this clone is one. The V call is TRBV4-2, the J call TRBJ1-3; no reliable D call. V dropped 0 bases and J dropped 4 bases, with 13 bases sitting between them. The CDR3 loop spans 16 amino acids. CDR1 is LGHNA, CDR2 YNFKEQ, per germline. The CDR3 coding sequence is TGTGCCAGCAGCCAAGATTTTGGGCTATCCGGAAACACCATATATTTT. Its translation is CASSQDFGLSGNTIYF.

This clone has a single count. This chain links TRBV28 with TRBJ1-5, with D unresolved. Germline V gives CDR1 MDHEN, CDR2 SYDVKM. CDR3 length equals 12 residues. V was cut by 3 bases and J by 8 bases, with 8 bases left in between. The CDR3 DNA reads as TGTGCCAGCAGTTTGACGGGTGAGCCCCAGCATTTT. It is translated as CASSLTGEPQHF.

The V and J genes are TRBV9 and TRBJ2-3; 12 bases match TRBD2. The junction had 10 bases not matched to a gene; V was cut back by 3 bases and J by 5 bases. The CDR3 has 17 residues. Germline V gives CDR1 SGDLS, CDR2 YYNGEE. The CDR3 loop reads CASSAPLAGGPGDTQYF. In nucleotides, the CDR3 is TGTGCCAGCAGCGCACCTCTAGCGGGGGGGCCGGGAGATACGCAGTATTTT.

The chain employs TRBV19 and TRBJ1-1, with D possibly TRBD1 on 6 matching bases. This CDR3 region has 14 residues. Per the germline V gene, CDR1 is LNHDA and CDR2 is SQIVND (reference sequence). V was trimmed by 7 bases and J by 0 bases, leaving 12 bases between them. This chain's CDR3 is CASIKGGVNTEAFF. CDR3 DNA: TGTGCCAGTATCAAGGGGGGGGTGAACACTGAAGCTTTCTTT.

J is TRBJ2-7 and V is TRBV27; TRBD1 matches 8 bases. Looked up from germline, CDR1 is MNHEY and CDR2 is SMNVEV (reference sequence). The CDR3 extends over 13 amino acids. V shed 4 bases, J shed 5 bases, and the junction held 4 bases outside the gene matches. The CDR3, as DNA: TGTGCCAGCAGTTACGGACAGGGCAACGAGCAGTACTTC. This encodes CASSYGQGNEQYF.

The V call is TRBV5-1, the J call TRBJ2-3, with D possibly TRBD1 on 5 matching bases. This CDR3 has 15 amino acids. Trimming removed 4 bases from V and 1 base from J, with 13 bases in between. Germline loops: CDR1 SGHRS, CDR2 YFSETQ. This CDR3 reads CASSPSLTGTDTQYF. CDR3 in DNA: TGCGCCAGCAGCCCCTCGCTGACAGGCACAGATACGCAGTATTTT.

This sequence joins TRBV19 and TRBJ2-2; D gene ambiguous. V shed 0 bases and J shed 6 bases, with 11 bases lying between them. Germline CDR1 reads LNHDA; CDR2 reads SQIVND (reference sequence). The length of the CDR3 is 15 residues. The CDR3 bases are TGTGCCAGTAGTATAGAATTGCGCGGCGCCGGGGAGCTGTTTTTT. It is translated as CASSIELRGAGELFF.

This clone was seen a single time. The chain is built from TRBV30 and TRBJ2-1, with 11 bases identical to TRBD2. Germline V gene data show CDR1 as GTSNPN and CDR2 as SVGIG (reference sequence). The CDR3 totals 15 residues. V was pared by 8 bases and J by 3 bases, with 9 bases of the junction left unmatched. In nucleotides, the CDR3 is TGTGCCAGCAGTAGAGGGACTAGCGGCTACAATGAGCAGTTCTTC. Amino acids: CASSRGTSGYNEQFF. Using reference TRBV30 and TRBJ2-1 for the parts outside the CDR3, the full variable domain is SQTIHQWPATLVQPVGSPLSLECTVEGTSNPNLYWYRQAAGRGLQLLFYSVGIGQISSEVPQNLSASRPQDRQFILSSKKLLLSDSGFYLCASSRGTSGYNEQFFGPGTRLTVL.

The V call is TRBV11-2, the J call TRBJ1-4, with 7 positions matching TRBD1. V shed 5 bases, J shed 0 bases, and the junction held 6 bases outside the gene matches. This CDR3 has 16 residues. Germline CDR1 SGHAT, CDR2 FQNNGV. CDR3 sequence (DNA): TGTGCCAGCAGCGGGTCAGGGGGTGCAACTAATGAAAAACTGTTTTTT. Its translation is CASSGSGGATNEKLFF.

The chain carries TRBV4-2 and TRBJ2-5; perhaps TRBD2 as D (6 bases). Germline V gene sequence: CDR1 LGHNA, CDR2 YNFKEQ. With 4 bases removed from V and 1 base from J, the gap between germline ends came to 13 bases. This CDR3 contains 15 residues. CDR3 bases: TGTGCCAGCAGCCTGGGGTCCGGGAGCCAAGAGACCCAGTACTTC. Its protein is CASSLGSGSQETQYF.

This chain joins TRBV5-1 and TRBJ2-5; 12 bases are a match to TRBD1. The J call is uncertain, as TRBJ2-7 better fits the DNA end. The CDR3 sequence is 18 residues long. Germline CDR1 reads SGHRS; CDR2 reads YFSETQ. This chain's CDR3 is CASSLAKGPGTGGHEQYF. The CDR3 DNA follows: TGCGCCAGCAGCTTGGCCAAGGGGCCAGGGACAGGGGGCCACGAGCAGTACTTC.

The chain recombines TRBV5-1 with TRBJ2-5, with 11 positions matching TRBD1. Trimming cost V 0 bases and J 11 bases; bases outside gene matches: 12. The CDR3 is 16 residues long. Germline V lookup: CDR1 SGHRS, CDR2 YFSETQ. Here the CDR3 reads CASSLESGTGGSVQYF. The DNA of the CDR3 is TGCGCCAGCAGCTTGGAGTCCGGGACAGGGGGTTCTGTGCAGTACTTC.

The V call is TRBV19, the J call TRBJ1-1; maybe TRBD1 (5 bases). V shed 5 bases and J shed 5 bases, with 15 bases lying between them. This CDR3 is 14 amino acids long. The germline V gene has CDR1 LNHDA and CDR2 SQIVND (reference sequence). In DNA, the CDR3 is TGTGCCAGTAGTTACCCGGGACTGAGGACTGAAGCTTTCTTT. Its translation is CASSYPGLRTEAFF.

CDR3 in amino acids: CASSLGTKGLPEAFF. The DNA for the CDR3 is TGTGCCAGCAGCTTGGGAACTAAGGGGTTGCCTGAAGCTTTCTTT. The J gene is TRBJ1-1, the V gene TRBV5-5, with D perhaps matching TRBD1 (5 bases). The ends were cut back, 0 bases at V and 6 bases at J, with 15 bases in the middle. This CDR3 has 15 amino acids. Germline V gives CDR1 SGHKS, CDR2 YYEKEE (reference sequence).

The chain joins TRBV5-1 to TRBJ2-5; 8 bases fit TRBD1. The CDR3 is 15 amino acids. V dropped 4 bases and J dropped 4; count of bases not matched to a gene: 9. CDR1 and CDR2 (germline): SGHRS, YFSETQ. The CDR3: CASSMEAQGGETQYF. As DNA, the CDR3 is TGCGCCAGCAGCATGGAGGCACAGGGGGGAGAGACCCAGTACTTC.

J is TRBJ1-1 and V is TRBV27, with TRBD1 matching over 7 bases. Germline trimming cut 10 bases from V and 1 base from J; bases unmatched to any gene: 6. Germline V gene lookup returns CDR1 MNHEY and CDR2 SMNVEV (reference sequence). This CDR3 has 13 residues. The CDR3 protein is CATSGQTNTEAFF. The CDR3, as DNA: TGTGCCACTTCGGGACAGACGAACACTGAAGCTTTCTTT.

CDR3 residues: CANGGWGPGELFF. CDR3 in DNA: TGTGCCAACGGAGGGTGGGGACCCGGGGAGCTGTTTTTT. The chain has TRBV7-9 and TRBJ2-2, with a possible D match to TRBD2 (6 bases). This CDR3 spans 13 amino acids. Germline CDR1 and CDR2: SEHNR and FQNEAQ (reference sequence). The germline V and J ends were trimmed by 10 bases and 6 bases, with 15 bases remaining between them. Full variable domain (missing parts from reference TRBV7-9 and TRBJ2-2): DTGVSQNPRHKITKRGQNVTFRCDPISEHNRLYWYRQTLGQGPEFLTYFQNEAQLEKSRLLSDRFSAERPKGSFSTLEIQRTEQGDSAMYLCANGGWGPGELFFGEGSRLTVL.

The genes are TRBV15 and TRBJ1-1; 10 bases fit TRBD1. The CDR3 is 18 amino acids. Germline CDR1 and CDR2: LNHNV and YYDKDF (reference sequence). V gave up 0 bases and J gave up 5 bases; unmatched junction bases: 12. The CDR3 is CATSRDRGRDRGRTEAFF. The CDR3 DNA is TGTGCCACCAGCAGAGATCGGGGTAGGGACAGGGGTCGGACTGAAGCTTTCTTT.

The chain links TRBV25-1 to TRBJ2-2; 9 nucleotides agree with TRBD1. CDR3 length equals 15 residues. The germline V gene has CDR1 MGHDK and CDR2 SYGVNS. Trimming took 8 bases from V and 4 from J; bases not matched to a gene: 8. The CDR3 nucleotides are TGTGCCAGCGGAGGACAGGGGACAGTCACCGGGGAGCTGTTTTTT. Residues: CASGGQGTVTGELFF.